The sequence of this TCR beta chain was determined in a study of cytomegalovirus exposure and HLA in healthy donors. Study-wide points: One variant, a missense change in DCLRE1C, was linked in a later analysis to TCR beta V- and J-gene trimming. The authors considered a cluster of highly shared sequence variants likely to be a sequencing artifact.

The PCR employed 60 Vbeta primers together with 13 Jbeta primers. TCRdb's copy holds only in-frame clones and misses some; the assay was immunoSEQ multiplex PCR. The table lists some 130,000 clones, about 80% of them singletons, with about 2.2% in the top ten. The germline CDR1 and CDR2 sequences are MNHNY and SVGAGI (reference sequence). V was cut by 6 bases and J by 6 bases, with 17 bases left in between. The CDR3 is 15 residues long. Note on this clone: Its antigen is still unknown.

The chain couples TRBV6-6 to TRBJ2-2; weak D call: TRBD2 (6 bases). The TCR was taken from a man under 40 in good health and CMV-seronegative. Source material: PBMCs. CDR3 protein: CASSPSDERAGELFF. The CDR3 coding sequence is TGTGCCAGCAGCCCCTCGGACGAGCGGGCCGGGGAGCTGTTTTTT.